A selection of T cell receptor beta chains follows, all from one sample in a study of blood T cell repertoires in COVID-19. The method was immunoSEQ multiplex PCR; TCRdb's version includes in-frame clones alone and lacks a portion of them. The data contain fewer than 300,000 clones, 86% of them seen just once; the ten biggest clones take up 15%. The source material was PBMCs or T cells enriched from blood (not recorded which). These receptors originate from a man aged 18 to 30 who had recovered from COVID-19. The CDR3 runs from the conserved cysteine through the conserved F or W. The order of the fields is V gene, D gene, clone size, J gene, CDR3 DNA, CDR3 protein. The D gene is left open where the match is weak. Clone size is given for some rows only: seen once, a few or many times, or a class if the clone is expanded.

TRBV7-8	TRBD1	.	TRBJ1-2	TGTGCCAGCAGCAAGACAGGGGGCGGCTATGGCTACACCTTC	CASSKTGGGYGYTF
TRBV5-8	.	.	TRBJ1-2	TGTGCCAGCAGCTTGGTAGCTACTAACTATGGCTACACCTTC	CASSLVATNYGYTF
TRBV4-1	TRBD2	.	TRBJ2-7	TGCGCCAGCAGCCGGATAACCGGGACTAGCGGGAGCGGGCCGGCCTACGAGCAGTACTTC	CASSRITGTSGSGPAYEQYF
TRBV4-1	.	few	TRBJ2-5	.	CASSRLERETQYF
TRBV7-9	.	.	TRBJ2-7	TGTGCCAGCAGCCCCAGACAGGTGCCGGTGGGCTACGAGCAGTACTTC	CASSPRQVPVGYEQYF
TRBV10-3	TRBD1	.	TRBJ2-4	TGTGCCTCAATAGAGAAGCGGCGAGGGGGCCGGGGAAACATTCAGTACTTC	CASIEKRRGGRGNIQYF
TRBV30	.	.	TRBJ1-2	TGTGCCTGGAGTGGTGAGGGCCTCTATGGCTACACCTTC	CAWSGEGLYGYTF
TRBV30	.	once	TRBJ1-6	TGTGCCTGGACTATAAGCTCCTATAATTCACCCCTCCACTTT	CAWTISSYNSPLHF
TRBV19	.	.	TRBJ1-2	TGTGCCAGTAGTATTTCCGGGGAGGTTAGAGGAAATGGCTACACCTTC	CASSISGEVRGNGYTF
TRBV11-2	TRBD1	.	TRBJ1-1	TGTGCCAGCAGCTTAGGCTTCGACAGGGGAGCTTTCTTT	CASSLGFDRGAFF
TRBV12-3/TRBV12-4	.	.	TRBJ1-6	TGTGCCAGCAGGGCTTCGACAAACTCACCCCTCCACTTT	CASRASTNSPLHF
TRBV6-5	TRBD2	.	TRBJ2-3	TGTGCCAGCCGCGCGGCTAGCGGGGACACAGATACGCAGTATTTT	CASRAASGDTDTQYF
TRBV19	.	.	TRBJ2-1	TGTGCCAGCCTAGGAAGGAGAAATGAGCAGTTCTTC	CASLGRRNEQFF
TRBV5-1	.	few	TRBJ1-1	TGCGCCAGCAGCTTGGAGCCAGCCCGAGGGAACACTGAAGCTTTCTTT	CASSLEPARGNTEAFF
TRBV6-5	.	.	TRBJ1-2	TGTGCCAGCAGGCCTACAGGGACCGGGGGCTACACCTTC	CASRPTGTGGYTF
TRBV28	TRBD1	.	TRBJ2-1	TGTGCCAGCAGCTGGGACAGGGGCTACAATGAGCAGTTCTTC	CASSWDRGYNEQFF
TRBV11-3	TRBD2	.	TRBJ2-7	TGTGCCAGCAGCCCGCGGCGGGGCCTAGCGGGAGACGAGCAGTACTTC	CASSPRRGLAGDEQYF
TRBV5-1	.	few	TRBJ2-7	TGCGCCAGCAGCAGAGAGGGATCCTACGAGCAGTACTTC	CASSREGSYEQYF
TRBV18	TRBD1	.	TRBJ2-7	TGTGCCAGCTCACCCCCAGGGGGCGCATCGGTCGTCGGTCAGTACTTC	CASSPPGGASVVGQYF
TRBV6-1	.	few	TRBJ1-2	TGTGCCAGCAGTGATTTCACAGGACCTAACTATGGCTACACCTTC	CASSDFTGPNYGYTF
TRBV7-9	.	.	TRBJ2-2	TGTGCCAGCAGCTCTGAACGCGTTTCGAACACCGGGGAGCTGTTTTTT	CASSSERVSNTGELFF
TRBV10-3	.	.	TRBJ1-1	TGTGCCATCAGGGAGACAGTGAACACTGAAGCTTTCTTT	CAIRETVNTEAFF
TRBV28	.	.	TRBJ1-2	TGTGCCAGCAGCCCGGCGACGGGACTCTACACCTTC	CASSPATGLYTF
TRBV18	TRBD2	.	TRBJ2-5	TGTGCCAGCTCACCGGGCGGACGGCGGGGGGAGACCCAGTACTTC	CASSPGGRRGETQYF
TRBV12-3/TRBV12-4	.	.	TRBJ1-2	TGTGCCAGCAGTTTGAGTGTCCGTGGCTACACCTTC	CASSLSVRGYTF
TRBV6-1	TRBD2	.	TRBJ2-7	TGTGCCAGCAGTGATGGGGTTGGGCCGACTAGCGCTAGCTCCTACGAGCAGTACTTC	CASSDGVGPTSASSYEQYF
TRBV5-1	.	.	TRBJ2-7	TGCGCCAGCAGCTCGGAGGGACAGCCCTACGAGCAGTACTTC	CASSSEGQPYEQYF
TRBV21-1	.	.	TRBJ1-5	TGTGCCAGCAGCAGGAATCTACAGGGGAGCAATCAGCCCCAGCATTTT	CASSRNLQGSNQPQHF
TRBV9	TRBD1	.	TRBJ1-4	TGTGCCAGCAGCGTAGAGTCTGGGACAGGGGCGGGGGATGAAAAACTGTTTTTT	CASSVESGTGAGDEKLFF
TRBV30	TRBD1	.	TRBJ1-6	TGTGCCTGGAGTGAGGGGGCAGGGGTTGTTTCACCCCTCCACTTT	CAWSEGAGVVSPLHF
TRBV3-1/TRBV3-2	TRBD1	.	TRBJ1-4	TGTGCCAGCAGCCAAGTAGGGGGCGCTTCTAATGAAAAACTGTTTTTT	CASSQVGGASNEKLFF
TRBV5-4	TRBD2	.	TRBJ2-1	TGTGCCAGCAGCGGGTATAGCGGGAGTACCTACAATGAGCAGTTCTTC	CASSGYSGSTYNEQFF
TRBV15	TRBD2	.	TRBJ2-7	TGTGCCACCAGCAGCCCTAGCGGGGGATTATCAGGCGAGCAGTACTTC	CATSSPSGGLSGEQYF
TRBV5-4	.	.	TRBJ1-2	TGTGCCAGCAGTAGCTTGATATCCCAGGGCTACACCTTC	CASSSLISQGYTF
TRBV5-6	.	.	TRBJ2-5	TGTGCCAGCAGCTTGGGGTCAGGGGCCCGGGAGACCCAGTACTTC	CASSLGSGARETQYF